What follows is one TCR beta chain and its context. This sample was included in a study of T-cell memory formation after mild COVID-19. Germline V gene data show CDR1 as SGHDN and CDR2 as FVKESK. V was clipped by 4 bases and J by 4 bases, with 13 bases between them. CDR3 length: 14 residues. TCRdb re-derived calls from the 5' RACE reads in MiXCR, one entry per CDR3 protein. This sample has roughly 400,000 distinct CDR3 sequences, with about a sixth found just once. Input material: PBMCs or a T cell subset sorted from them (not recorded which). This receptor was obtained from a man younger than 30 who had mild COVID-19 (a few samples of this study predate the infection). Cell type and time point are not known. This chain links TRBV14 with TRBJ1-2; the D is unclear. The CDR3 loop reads CASSPHLTRYGYTF. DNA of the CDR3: TGTGCCAGCAGCCCACATTTAACACGCTATGGCTACACCTTC.